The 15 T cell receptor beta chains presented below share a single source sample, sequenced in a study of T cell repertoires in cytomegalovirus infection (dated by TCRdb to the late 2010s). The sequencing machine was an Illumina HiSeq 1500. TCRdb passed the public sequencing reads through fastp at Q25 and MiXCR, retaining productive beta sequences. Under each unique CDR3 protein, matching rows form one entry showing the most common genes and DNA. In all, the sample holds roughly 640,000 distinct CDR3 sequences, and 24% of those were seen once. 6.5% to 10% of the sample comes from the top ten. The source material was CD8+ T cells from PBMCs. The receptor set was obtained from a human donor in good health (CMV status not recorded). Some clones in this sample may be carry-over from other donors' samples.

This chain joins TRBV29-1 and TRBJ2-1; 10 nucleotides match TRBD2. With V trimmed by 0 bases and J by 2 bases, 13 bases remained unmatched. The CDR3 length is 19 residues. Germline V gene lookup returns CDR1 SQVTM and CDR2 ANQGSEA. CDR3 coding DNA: TGCAGCGTTGAAGATCCGAGGCTAGCGGGGGCCATGACCTACAATGAGCAGTTCTTC. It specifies CSVEDPRLAGAMTYNEQFF.

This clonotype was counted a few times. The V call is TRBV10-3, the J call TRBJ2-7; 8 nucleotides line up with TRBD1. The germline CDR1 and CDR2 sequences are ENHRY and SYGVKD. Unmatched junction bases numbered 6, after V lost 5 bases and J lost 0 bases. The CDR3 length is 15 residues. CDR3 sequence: CAISSRDRNSYEQYF. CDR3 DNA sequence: TGTGCCATCAGTTCACGGGACAGGAACTCCTACGAGCAGTACTTC.

The CDR3 DNA reads TGTGCCAGCAGTGGAGAAGAGCAGTACGTC. This translates into CASSGEEQYV. The J gene is TRBJ2-7, the V gene TRBV6-4; D ambiguous. CDR1 is MRHNA, CDR2 SNTAGT, per germline. CDR3 size: 10 residues. V dropped 4 bases and J dropped 7 bases, with 5 bases sitting between them.

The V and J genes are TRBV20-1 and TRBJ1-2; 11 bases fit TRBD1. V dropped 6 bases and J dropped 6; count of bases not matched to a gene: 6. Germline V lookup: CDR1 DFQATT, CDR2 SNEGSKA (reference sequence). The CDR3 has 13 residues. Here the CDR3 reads CSARTGGGHGYTF. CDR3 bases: TGCAGTGCGAGGACAGGGGGCGGACATGGCTACACCTTC.

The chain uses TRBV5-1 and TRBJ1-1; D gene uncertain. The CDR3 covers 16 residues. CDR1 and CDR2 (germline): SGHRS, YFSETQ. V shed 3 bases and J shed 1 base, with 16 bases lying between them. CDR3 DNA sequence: TGCGCCAGCAGCTCCGAGGGATCTGGTAAGAACACTGAAGCTTTCTTT. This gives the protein CASSSEGSGKNTEAFF.

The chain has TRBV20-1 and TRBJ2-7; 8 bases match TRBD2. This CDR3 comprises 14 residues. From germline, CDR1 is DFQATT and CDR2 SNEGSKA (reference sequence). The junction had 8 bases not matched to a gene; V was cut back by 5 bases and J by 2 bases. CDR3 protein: CSAQGVAGTYEQYV. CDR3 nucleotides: TGCAGTGCTCAAGGGGTAGCGGGGACCTACGAGCAGTACGTC.

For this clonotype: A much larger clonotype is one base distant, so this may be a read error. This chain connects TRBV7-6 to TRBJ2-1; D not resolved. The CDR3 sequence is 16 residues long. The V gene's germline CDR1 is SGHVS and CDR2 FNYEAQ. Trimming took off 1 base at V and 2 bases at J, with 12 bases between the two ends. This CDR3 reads CASSLGARMPYNEQFF. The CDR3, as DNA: TGTGCCAGCAGCTTAGGTGCCCGGATGCCCTACAATGAGCAGTTCTTC.

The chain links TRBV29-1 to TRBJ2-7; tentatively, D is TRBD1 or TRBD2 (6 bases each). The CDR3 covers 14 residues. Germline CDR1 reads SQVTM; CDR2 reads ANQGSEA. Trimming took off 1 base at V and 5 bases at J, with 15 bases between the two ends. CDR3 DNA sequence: TGCAGCGTTGAAGGGAGGGCAGGGGTCGACGAGCAGTACTTC. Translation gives CSVEGRAGVDEQYF.

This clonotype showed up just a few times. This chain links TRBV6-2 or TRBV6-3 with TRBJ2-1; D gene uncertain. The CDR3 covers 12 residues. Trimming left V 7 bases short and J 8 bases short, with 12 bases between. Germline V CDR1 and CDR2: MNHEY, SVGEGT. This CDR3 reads CASNYQYDEQFF. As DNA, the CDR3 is TGTGCCAGCAATTATCAGTATGATGAGCAGTTCTTC.

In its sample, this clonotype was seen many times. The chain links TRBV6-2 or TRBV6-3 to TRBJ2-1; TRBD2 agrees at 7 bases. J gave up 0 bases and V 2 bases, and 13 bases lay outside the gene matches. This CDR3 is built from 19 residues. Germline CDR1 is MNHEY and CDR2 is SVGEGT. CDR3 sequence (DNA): TGTGCCAGCAGTTACGGGGCTAGCGGAACCCAGAGCTCCTACAATGAGCAGTTCTTC. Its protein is CASSYGASGTQSSYNEQFF.

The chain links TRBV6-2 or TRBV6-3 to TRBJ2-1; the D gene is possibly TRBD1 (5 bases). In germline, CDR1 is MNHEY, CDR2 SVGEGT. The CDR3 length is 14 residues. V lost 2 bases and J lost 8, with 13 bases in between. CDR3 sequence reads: CASSYVRLGDEQFF. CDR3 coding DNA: TGTGCCAGCAGTTACGTGAGGCTAGGGGATGAGCAGTTCTTC.

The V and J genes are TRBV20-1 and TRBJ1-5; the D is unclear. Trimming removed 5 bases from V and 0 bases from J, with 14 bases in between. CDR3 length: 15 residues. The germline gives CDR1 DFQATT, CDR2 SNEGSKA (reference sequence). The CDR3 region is CSAGFGPYSNQPQHF. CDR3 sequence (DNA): TGCAGTGCTGGTTTTGGACCCTATAGCAATCAGCCCCAGCATTTT.

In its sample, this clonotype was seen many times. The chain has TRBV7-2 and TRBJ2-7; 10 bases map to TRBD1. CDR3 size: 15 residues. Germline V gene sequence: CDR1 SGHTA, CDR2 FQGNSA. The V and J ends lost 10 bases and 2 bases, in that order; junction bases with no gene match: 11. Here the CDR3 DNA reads TGTGCCACCTGGGGTTGGGGACAGGGGACCTACGAGCAGTACTTC. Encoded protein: CATWGWGQGTYEQYF.

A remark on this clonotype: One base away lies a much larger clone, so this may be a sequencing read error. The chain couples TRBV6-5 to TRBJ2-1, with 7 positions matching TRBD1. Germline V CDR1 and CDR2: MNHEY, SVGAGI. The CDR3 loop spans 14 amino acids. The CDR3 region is CGSSYSKGANEQFF. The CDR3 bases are TGTGGCAGCAGTTACTCAAAGGGGGCGAATGAGCAGTTCTTC.

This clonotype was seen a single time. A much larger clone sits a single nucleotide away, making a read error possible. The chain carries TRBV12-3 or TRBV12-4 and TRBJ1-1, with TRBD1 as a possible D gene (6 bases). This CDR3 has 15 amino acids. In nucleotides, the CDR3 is TGTGCCAGCAGTTTAGCAGGGGCCGGGGGCACTGAAGCTTCCTTT. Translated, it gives CASSLAGAGGTEASF.